One and the same sample provided the 21 T cell receptor beta chains below, sequenced in a study of blood T cell repertoires in COVID-19. Some clones are missing from TCRdb's copy, which holds only in-frame ones; the method was immunoSEQ multiplex PCR. Among around 110,000 clones, approximately 90% were seen once, and the ten largest hold 1.5% to 2%. The source material was peripheral blood. All receptors derive from a human donor with active COVID-19. The donor label of this sample is uncertain.

The V call is TRBV7-2, the J call TRBJ1-4; 11 bases line up with TRBD1. Trimming removed 5 bases from V and 6 bases from J; junction bases left unmatched: 2. Germline loops: CDR1 SGHTA, CDR2 FQGNSA. CDR3 length: 14 residues. CDR3 loop: CASSLDRGHEKLFF. The CDR3 DNA sequence: TGTGCCAGCAGCCTGGACAGGGGGCATGAAAAACTGTTTTTT.

This clone was counted between two and nine times. This chain joins TRBV5-4 and TRBJ1-6; TRBD1 matches at 7 bases. This CDR3 spans 17 amino acids. Germline V CDR1 and CDR2: SGHNT, YYREEE (reference sequence). V dropped 1 base and J dropped 7; count of bases not matched to a gene: 11. The CDR3 loop is CASSLFSGQAGNSPLHF. CDR3 DNA sequence: TGTGCCAGCAGCTTGTTTTCCGGACAGGCAGGAAATTCACCCCTCCACTTT.

This rearrangement joins TRBV5-1 to TRBJ1-5; D is perhaps TRBD1 (6 bases). CDR3 length: 14 amino acids. V was clipped by 4 bases and J by 5 bases, with 13 bases between them. Per germline, CDR1 SGHRS and CDR2 YFSETQ. The CDR3 reads CASSLTGKDQPQHF. In DNA form, the CDR3 reads TGCGCCAGCAGCCTAACAGGGAAGGATCAGCCCCAGCATTTT.

This chain joins TRBV5-1 and TRBJ2-3, with 9 bases aligning to TRBD2. The CDR3 sequence is 16 residues long. V lost 0 bases to trimming and J lost 3 bases; unmatched junction nucleotides: 5. Germline V lookup: CDR1 SGHRS, CDR2 YFSETQ. DNA for the CDR3: TGCGCCAGCAGCTTGGAGGCTAGCGGGGTGACAGATACGCAGTATTTT. Residues: CASSLEASGVTDTQYF.

The chain carries TRBV19 and TRBJ2-3; 8 nucleotides line up with TRBD2. The CDR3 is 14 residues long. V was pared by 8 bases and J by 1 base, with 5 bases of the junction left unmatched. Germline V CDR1 and CDR2: LNHDA, SQIVND (reference sequence). The CDR3 DNA reads as TGTGCCAGTGGCGGGGGGATCCGCACAGATACGCAGTATTTT. It yields the protein CASGGGIRTDTQYF. Combining the CDR3 with reference TRBV19 and TRBJ2-3 gives the whole variable domain DGGITQSPKYLFRKEGQNVTLSCEQNLNHDAMYWYRQDPGQGLRLIYYSQIVNDFQKGDIAEGYSVSREKKESFPLTVTSAQKNPTAFYLCASGGGIRTDTQYFGPGTRLTVL.

The chain combines TRBV24-1 with TRBJ1-1; the match to TRBD1 covers 7 bases. The junction had 11 bases not matched to a gene; V was cut back by 4 bases and J by 4 bases. The CDR3 is 16 amino acids. The V gene's germline CDR1 is KGHDR and CDR2 SFDVKD. In nucleotides, the CDR3 is TGTGCCACCAGTGACCCCCCAGGGGGTAGTCGCACTGAAGCTTTCTTT. This encodes CATSDPPGGSRTEAFF.

The V and J genes are TRBV5-1 and TRBJ1-6; D is possibly TRBD1 (6 bases). This CDR3 region has 14 residues. Trimming stripped 1 base from V and 7 bases from J, with 9 bases between. Looked up from germline, CDR1 is SGHRS and CDR2 is YFSETQ. The CDR3 spells CASSLNRVNSPLHF. CDR3 bases: TGCGCCAGCAGCTTGAACAGGGTAAATTCACCCCTCCACTTT. Full variable domain (remainder filled in from reference TRBV5-1 and TRBJ1-6): KAGVTQTPRYLIKTRGQQVTLSCSPISGHRSVSWYQQTPGQGLQFLFEYFSETQRNKGNFPGRFSGRQFSNSRSEMNVSTLELGDSALYLCASSLNRVNSPLHFGNGTRLTVT.

V gene TRBV7-8 combines with J gene TRBJ2-6; D ambiguous. The CDR3 loop spans 17 amino acids. Per the germline V gene, CDR1 is SGHVS and CDR2 is FQNEAQ. Trimming removed 3 bases at V and 1 base at J, with 13 bases between. For the CDR3, the DNA is TGTGCCAGCAGCTTGGGTGGAGTCGAATCTGGGGCCAACGTCCTGACTTTC. This codes for CASSLGGVESGANVLTF.

The chain combines TRBV3-1 (or the pseudogene TRBV3-2) with TRBJ2-3, with 8 bases lining up with TRBD2. Germline-derived CDR1 and CDR2 are LGHDT and YNNKEL (reference sequence). The CDR3 is made up of 15 amino acids. V gave up 7 bases and J gave up 1 base; unmatched junction bases: 7. In DNA, the CDR3 is TGTGCCAGCAAAGGGCGGGGGGCTGGCACAGATACGCAGTATTTT. Protein: CASKGRGAGTDTQYF.

This clone appeared a few times. Here the CDR3 DNA reads TGTGCCAGCAGCTTACAGACAGGGTCCGGCTACACCTTC. This gives the protein CASSLQTGSGYTF. The chain links TRBV14 to TRBJ1-2; 7 bases map to TRBD1. The CDR3 contains 13 residues. Germline V lookup: CDR1 SGHDN, CDR2 FVKESK. The trim removed 5 bases at V and 8 bases at J, leaving 8 bases unmatched.

The chain links TRBV19 to TRBJ2-7; 9 bases align to TRBD1. This CDR3 has 13 residues. Germline values: CDR1 LNHDA, CDR2 SQIVND (reference sequence). J lost 4 bases, V lost 5 bases, and 3 bases had no gene match. The CDR3 reads CASSHRGLYEQYF. The CDR3 DNA is TGTGCCAGTAGTCACAGGGGGCTATACGAGCAGTACTTC.

The gene calls are TRBV27 and TRBJ2-5; 7 nucleotides match TRBD1. From germline, CDR1 is MNHEY and CDR2 SMNVEV (reference sequence). V lost 5 bases to trimming and J lost 2 bases; unmatched junction nucleotides: 14. This CDR3 spans 17 amino acids. CDR3 loop: CASSLRSTGAKQETQYF. Written as DNA, the CDR3 is TGTGCCAGCAGTCTCCGCTCTACAGGGGCCAAACAAGAGACCCAGTACTTC.

J is TRBJ2-2 and V is TRBV20-1, with D possibly TRBD1 on 5 matching bases. Trimming cost V 3 bases and J 4 bases, with 15 bases left between them. CDR1 DFQATT and CDR2 SNEGSKA come from the germline V gene (reference sequence). CDR3 size: 15 residues. The CDR3 coding sequence is TGCAGTGCTAGTCAAGGGGTCGATGGCACCGGGGAGCTGTTTTTT. Translation gives CSASQGVDGTGELFF.

This clone was seen a single time. The CDR3, as DNA: TGTGCCAGCAACACTGGGGGCATGAACACTGAAGCTTTCTTT. Protein: CASNTGGMNTEAFF. The chain employs TRBV28 and TRBJ1-1; a possible D gene is TRBD1 (6 bases). Trimming removed 7 bases from V and 0 bases from J, with 12 bases in between. Germline V CDR1 and CDR2: MDHEN, SYDVKM. This CDR3 comprises 14 residues. Combining the CDR3 with reference TRBV28 and TRBJ1-1 gives the whole variable domain DVKVTQSSRYLVKRTGEKVFLECVQDMDHENMFWYRQDPGLGLRLIYFSYDVKMKEKGDIPEGYSVSREKKERFSLILESASTNQTSMYLCASNTGGMNTEAFFGQGTRLTVV.

The V call is TRBV13, the J call TRBJ1-2, with D tentatively TRBD1 (6 bases). This CDR3 contains 15 residues. Per germline, CDR1 PRHDT and CDR2 FYEKMQ (reference sequence). V was trimmed by 4 bases and J by 0 bases, leaving 12 bases between them. The CDR3 DNA reads as TGTGCCAGCAGCTACCGGGACAAAGCTAACTATGGCTACACCTTC. It codes for CASSYRDKANYGYTF.

The DNA for the CDR3 is TGTGCCAGCAGTTACTCACTTGTTCGGAGATTAAATCAGCCCCAGCATTTT. It yields the protein CASSYSLVRRLNQPQHF. The chain joins TRBV6-2 or TRBV6-3 to TRBJ1-5; no clear D gene. This CDR3 has 17 amino acids. V was cut by 0 bases and J by 4 bases, with 16 bases left in between. The germline V gene has CDR1 MNHEY and CDR2 SVGEGT.

The chain employs TRBV4-1 and TRBJ1-4; 9 positions match TRBD1. The V segment lost 2 bases and the J segment 7 bases; nucleotides outside the gene matches: 14. Germline V gene sequence: CDR1 MGHRA, CDR2 YSYEKL. This CDR3 region has 18 residues. CDR3 DNA sequence: TGCGCCAGCAGCCAATGGGGACAGGGTGGTAGCGGTTCTGAAAAACTGTTTTTT. Translating it yields CASSQWGQGGSGSEKLFF.

The V and J genes are TRBV7-6 and TRBJ1-1; a possible D gene is TRBD1 (6 bases). The CDR3 length is 14 residues. Deletions cut 3 bases from V and 2 bases from J, with 10 bases between. Per the germline V gene, CDR1 is SGHVS and CDR2 is FNYEAQ. CDR3 in amino acids: CASSLGHHNTEAFF. In DNA form, the CDR3 reads TGTGCCAGCAGCTTGGGACACCACAACACTGAAGCTTTCTTT.

This chain connects TRBV5-4 to TRBJ2-7; D might be TRBD1 (7 bases). The CDR3 sequence is 13 residues long. Trimming removed 1 base from V and 3 bases from J, with 8 bases in between. Per germline, CDR1 SGHNT and CDR2 YYREEE (reference sequence). The CDR3 region is CASSLQGGYEQYF. CDR3 nucleotide sequence: TGTGCCAGCAGCTTGCAGGGGGGCTACGAGCAGTACTTC.

V is TRBV7-2 and J is TRBJ2-2; 13 bases are a match to TRBD2. J gave up 2 bases and V 5 bases, and 8 bases lay outside the gene matches. The CDR3 sequence is 18 residues long. The germline gives CDR1 SGHTA, CDR2 FQGNSA. The CDR3 loop is CASSPQLAGGFNTGELFF. The CDR3 DNA reads TGTGCCAGCAGCCCCCAACTAGCGGGGGGGTTTAACACCGGGGAGCTGTTTTTT.

Regarding this clone: Other nucleotide sequences in the sample specify the same CDR3. The chain joins TRBV6-5 to TRBJ2-3; 11 bases line up with TRBD2. The V segment lost 4 bases and the J segment 3 bases; nucleotides outside the gene matches: 3. This CDR3 spans 15 amino acids. Germline CDR1 MNHEY, CDR2 SVGAGI. As DNA, the CDR3 is TGTGCCAGCAGTTTAGCGGGGGGGCCGACAGATACGCAGTATTTT. Amino acid sequence: CASSLAGGPTDTQYF.